The rows below give T cell receptor beta chains drawn from one sample of a study of cytomegalovirus exposure and HLA in healthy donors. Produced via immunoSEQ multiplex PCR; TCRdb's table is partial and in-frame only. This sample has roughly 180,000 clones, with about 81% found just once. The specimen was PBMCs. These receptors were taken from a man aged 35 to 55 in good health and CMV-seronegative. CDR3s include the opening cysteine and the closing phenylalanine or tryptophan. Each record gives: V gene, CDR3 length, D gene, J gene, clone size, CDR3 DNA, CDR3 protein. D genes are given only for firm matches. Clone size appears in some rows only: once, few, many, or a class for an expanded clone.

>TRBV9|13|TRBD2|TRBJ2-1|few
TGTGCCAGCAGCGGGGACGGGAGGGTAGAGCAGTTCTTC
CASSGDGRVEQFF
>TRBV5-1|16|NA|TRBJ1-2|NA
TGCGCCAGCAGCTTGGGGGGACTAGGATCTAACTATGGCTACACCTTC
CASSLGGLGSNYGYTF
>TRBV12-2|17|NA|TRBJ1-5|NA
TGTGCAAGTCGCTCGATGAATCGGGGCGGCGGGGATCAGCCCCAGCATTTT
CASRSMNRGGGDQPQHF
>TRBV11-3|13|NA|TRBJ2-1|NA
TGTGCCAGCAGCTTAGAGGGAGGCAATGAGCAGTTCTTC
CASSLEGGNEQFF
>TRBV5-1|15|TRBD1|TRBJ2-3|NA
TGCGCCAGCAGCTTGACAGGGGGCGGCACAGATACGCAGTATTTT
CASSLTGGGTDTQYF
>TRBV30|14|TRBD2|TRBJ2-7|NA
TGTGCCTGGAGTAGGGGCGGGAGGACATACGAGCAGTACTTC
CAWSRGGRTYEQYF
>TRBV7-7|15|TRBD2|TRBJ2-1|NA
TGTGCTAGCAGCTTACTTAGCGGGGCCTACAATGAGCAGTTCTTC
CASSLLSGAYNEQFF
>TRBV15|14|TRBD2|TRBJ2-7|NA
TGTGCCACCAGCAGAGTCGGGGGGTACTACGAGCAGTACTTC
CATSRVGGYYEQYF
>TRBV11-3|16|TRBD2|TRBJ2-7|once
TGTGCCAGCAGCTTCCCGCCTATAGCGGGGGGGTACGAGCAGTACTTC
CASSFPPIAGGYEQYF
>TRBV5-1|12|TRBD1|TRBJ2-7|NA
TGCGCCAGCAGCTTGGCCGGGGACAGGGGGGACTTC
CASSLAGDRGDF
>TRBV5-1|15|NA|TRBJ1-2|NA
TGCGCCAGCAGCTTTCAAAGCGGGGCTGAGGGTGGCTACACCTTC
CASSFQSGAEGGYTF
>TRBV5-6|16|TRBD2|TRBJ2-1|NA
TGTGCCAGCAGCCGGAGCGGGACCTCGGCGGGGAATGAGCAGTTCTTC
CASSRSGTSAGNEQFF
>TRBV7-9|14|TRBD1|TRBJ2-7|NA
TGTGCCAGCAGCTCGCGGGACAGGGGCTACGAGCAGTACTTC
CASSSRDRGYEQYF
>TRBV5-6|13|NA|TRBJ2-1|NA
TGTGCCAGCGACCTTCGAGGTAACAATGAGCAGTTCTTC
CASDLRGNNEQFF
>TRBV28|16|NA|TRBJ1-1|NA
TGTGCCAGCAGTCCATCCTTCGCCAGGTTGAACACTGAAGCTTTCTTT
CASSPSFARLNTEAFF
>TRBV11-2|12|TRBD1|TRBJ1-1|once
TGTGCCAGCAGTCGGACAGGGTCTTTTGCTTTCTTT
CASSRTGSFAFF
>TRBV5-1|14|NA|TRBJ2-1|NA
TGCGCCAGCAGGGTTAGCGGACCCAACAATGAGCAGTTCTTC
CASRVSGPNNEQFF
>TRBV11-2|13|NA|TRBJ2-7|NA
TGTGCCAGCAGCTTGGGGCGAGACTACGAGCAGTACTTC
CASSLGRDYEQYF
>TRBV19|16|NA|TRBJ1-4|NA
TGTGCCAGTAGTATGTCGGGGGGCGCGCGAAACGAAAAACTGTTTTTT
CASSMSGGARNEKLFF
>TRBV7-3|15|TRBD2|TRBJ2-1|NA
TGTGCCAGCAGCCCTCTAGCGGGAGCAGGCAATGAGCAGTTCTTC
CASSPLAGAGNEQFF
>TRBV19|17|NA|TRBJ1-2|NA
TGTGCCAGTAGTATAAGCCCCGCCCGAGCCGCTAACTATGGCTACACCTTC
CASSISPARAANYGYTF
>TRBV2|15|TRBD1|TRBJ1-3|NA
TGTGCCAGCGGGAGGACAGGGCTTTCTGGAAACACCATATATTTT
CASGRTGLSGNTIYF
>TRBV7-3|13|NA|TRBJ1-6|NA
TGTGCCAGCGGGCAGACCGTTAATTCACCCCTCCACTTT
CASGQTVNSPLHF
>TRBV6-1|15|TRBD2|TRBJ2-7|NA
TGTGCCAGCGAAAACCTAGCGGGAGGTTCCTACGAGCAGTACTTC
CASENLAGGSYEQYF
>TRBV4-1|15|NA|TRBJ1-2|NA
TGCGCCAGCAGCCAAGACCCAACCGCGCTCTATGGCTACACCTTC
CASSQDPTALYGYTF
>TRBV9|15|TRBD2|TRBJ2-1|NA
TGTGCCAGCAGCGGAGCGGGAGGATCCTACAATGAGCAGTTCTTC
CASSGAGGSYNEQFF
>TRBV7-2|15|NA|TRBJ1-5|NA
TGTGCCAGCAGCTTCGGTCGGGCGGGCGATCAGCCCCAGCATTTT
CASSFGRAGDQPQHF
>TRBV28|13|TRBD1|TRBJ2-3|NA
TGTGCCAGTGACAGGGGTAACACAGATACGCAGTATTTT
CASDRGNTDTQYF
>TRBV6-1|14|NA|TRBJ1-3|NA
TGTGCCAGCAGTCCACACCTCTCTGGAAACACCATATATTTT
CASSPHLSGNTIYF
>TRBV27|14|NA|TRBJ2-5|NA
TGTGCCAGCAGTTTCACAGGGCCCCAGGAGACCCAGTACTTC
CASSFTGPQETQYF
>TRBV28|16|TRBD1|TRBJ2-3|NA
TGTGCCAGCAGTTTGCTTGGTACAGGGGCCACAGATACGCAGTATTTT
CASSLLGTGATDTQYF
>TRBV28|15|NA|TRBJ1-1|NA
TGTGCCAGCAGCCCCCCGAGAAGTGTGAACACTGAAGCTTTCTTT
CASSPPRSVNTEAFF
>TRBV2|13|NA|TRBJ2-2|NA
TGTGCCAGCAGCCGAGATCTCACCGGGGAGCTGTTTTTT
CASSRDLTGELFF
>TRBV18|14|TRBD1|TRBJ1-6|NA
TGTGCCAGCTCACCCGGGACAGGAGGTTCACCCCTCCACTTT
CASSPGTGGSPLHF
>TRBV9|15|NA|TRBJ2-3|NA
TGTGCCAGCAGCGTGGGGACTGGCACCACAGATACGCAGTATTTT
CASSVGTGTTDTQYF
>TRBV6-6|15|TRBD1|TRBJ1-4|NA
TGTGCCAGTACGACAGGGCTAATAGATAATGAAAAACTGTTTTTT
CASTTGLIDNEKLFF
>TRBV6-6|13|NA|TRBJ2-3|NA
TGTGCCAGCAGGACTCTTTCGACCGATACGCAGTATTTT
CASRTLSTDTQYF